Listed here are 10 T cell receptor beta chains from one sample, sequenced in a study of T cell responses to AZD1222 COVID-19 vaccine. Generated by immunoSEQ multiplex PCR, the TCRdb table keeps only in-frame clones and is missing some. Seen here are approximately 110,000 clones, approximately 96% observed once, and the top ten hold around 2%. The sequences come from peripheral blood, collected on day 0 of AZD1222 vaccination. The origin of the receptors is an adult in good health.

The V and J genes are TRBV19 and TRBJ1-2, with D possibly matching TRBD1 (5 bases). Germline assignment: CDR1 LNHDA and CDR2 SQIVND (reference sequence). This CDR3 contains 11 residues. V lost 8 bases to trimming and J lost 4 bases, with 8 bases between them. DNA of the CDR3: TGTGCCAGTGGGACGGTCTATGGCTACACCTTC. Translating it yields CASGTVYGYTF.

This rearrangement joins TRBV5-1 to TRBJ2-3; D gene ambiguous. CDR1 is SGHRS, CDR2 YFSETQ, per germline. The CDR3 has 13 amino acids. Trimming cost V 0 bases and J 8 bases, with 10 bases left between them. The CDR3 loop is CASSLVLWGTQYF. CDR3 nucleotide sequence: TGCGCCAGCAGCTTGGTATTGTGGGGTACGCAGTATTTT. Full variable domain (missing parts from reference TRBV5-1 and TRBJ2-3): KAGVTQTPRYLIKTRGQQVTLSCSPISGHRSVSWYQQTPGQGLQFLFEYFSETQRNKGNFPGRFSGRQFSNSRSEMNVSTLELGDSALYLCASSLVLWGTQYFGPGTRLTVL.

V usage is TRBV7-3 and J usage is TRBJ1-1; maybe TRBD1 (6 bases). The V gene's germline CDR1 is SGHTA and CDR2 FQGTGA. The ends were cut back, 1 base at V and 8 bases at J, with 11 bases in the middle. The CDR3 loop spans 13 amino acids. The DNA for the CDR3 is TGTGCCAGCAGCTTAAGTCAGGGGTTCGAAGCTTTCTTT. Translating it yields CASSLSQGFEAFF.

This chain connects TRBV19 to TRBJ2-1; 9 bases are shared with TRBD2. J lost 1 base, V lost 4 bases, and 8 bases had no gene match. This CDR3 is built from 17 residues. Germline V CDR1 and CDR2: LNHDA, SQIVND (reference sequence). The CDR3 coding sequence is TGTGCCAGTAGTAGTAGCGGGGGCCATACTTCCTACAATGAGCAGTTCTTC. It translates to CASSSSGGHTSYNEQFF. The variable domain in full, completed from reference TRBV19 and TRBJ2-1, reads DGGITQSPKYLFRKEGQNVTLSCEQNLNHDAMYWYRQDPGQGLRLIYYSQIVNDFQKGDIAEGYSVSREKKESFPLTVTSAQKNPTAFYLCASSSSGGHTSYNEQFFGPGTRLTVL.

The CDR3 loop is CAWSPEKKQFF. CDR3 coding DNA: TGTGCCTGGAGTCCCGAAAAGAAGCAGTTCTTC. This chain joins TRBV30 and TRBJ2-1; D is unresolved. This CDR3 region has 11 residues. Germline V gene sequence: CDR1 GTSNPN, CDR2 SVGIG (reference sequence). V was trimmed by 2 bases and J by 11 bases, leaving 10 bases between them.

This chain uses TRBV7-9 with TRBJ2-2; D uncertain. Trimming pared 1 base from V and 0 bases from J, leaving 6 bases between. This CDR3 is built from 15 residues. Germline lookup yields CDR1 SEHNR and CDR2 FQNEAQ (reference sequence). CDR3 sequence reads: CASSLVQANTGELFF. CDR3 sequence (DNA): TGTGCCAGCAGCTTAGTTCAGGCGAACACCGGGGAGCTGTTTTTT.

A single count supports this clone. This chain links TRBV7-2 with TRBJ1-1, with D possibly TRBD1 on 5 matching bases. V shed 1 base and J shed 5 bases, with 14 bases lying between them. Germline CDR1 SGHTA, CDR2 FQGNSA. CDR3 length: 15 amino acids. The CDR3 loop reads CASSLGFGGLTEAFF. CDR3 DNA: TGTGCCAGCAGCTTAGGGTTTGGGGGGTTAACTGAAGCTTTCTTT.

The chain combines TRBV7-2 with TRBJ2-2, with 10 bases lining up with TRBD2. The V segment lost 5 bases and the J segment 2 bases; nucleotides outside the gene matches: 14. CDR3 length: 19 amino acids. Per germline, CDR1 SGHTA and CDR2 FQGNSA. CDR3 protein: CASSPSTRTSGINTGELFF. As DNA, the CDR3 is TGTGCCAGCAGCCCATCAACTAGAACTAGCGGGATTAACACCGGGGAGCTGTTTTTT.

The chain uses TRBV28 and TRBJ1-4, with unresolved D. In germline, CDR1 is MDHEN, CDR2 SYDVKM. The CDR3 sequence is 13 residues long. Trimming cost V 3 bases and J 7 bases, with 9 bases left between them. The CDR3, as DNA: TGTGCCAGCAGTTTTTCGGGGAGTGAAAAACTGTTTTTT. This translates into CASSFSGSEKLFF.

This clone was picked up a small number of times. The V call is TRBV6-4, the J call TRBJ2-3; perhaps TRBD2 as D (6 bases). V shed 3 bases and J shed 4 bases, with 14 bases lying between them. CDR1 and CDR2 from the germline V gene are MRHNA and SNTAGT. The CDR3 contains 15 residues. This chain's CDR3 is CASSERLGAADTQYF. The CDR3 region has the DNA TGTGCCAGCAGTGAGAGACTAGGGGCCGCAGATACGCAGTATTTT.